This passage covers 17 T cell receptor beta chains from one sample sequenced in a study of blood T cell repertoires in COVID-19. Some clones are missing from TCRdb's copy, which holds only in-frame ones; the method was immunoSEQ multiplex PCR. The table has some 240,000 clones, roughly 84% seen once; the top ten hold 3.4%. Material for sequencing was PBMCs or T cells enriched from blood (not recorded which). Receptor source: a man aged 45 to 65 who had recovered from COVID-19.

The chain joins TRBV12-1 to TRBJ2-7; the table calls TRBD1, which could not be checked here. TRBV12-1 is tagged as a pseudogene. The CDR3 sequence is 14 residues long. CDR3 sequence (DNA): TGTGCCAGCAGCCCCCCTGACAGGGAGGTAGGGCAGTACTTC. Its translation is CASSPPDREVGQYF.

V is TRBV11-3 and J is TRBJ1-6, with a weak D call TRBD1 (6 bases). Per germline, CDR1 SGHNT and CDR2 YENEEA. This CDR3 is 17 amino acids long. V dropped 4 bases and J dropped 5 bases, with 18 bases sitting between them. Here the CDR3 reads CASSSGTFTTDNSPLHF. CDR3 DNA: TGTGCCAGCAGCTCCGGGACATTCACGACGGATAATTCACCCCTCCACTTT.

This clone showed up just a few times. J is TRBJ1-4 and V is TRBV9, with 10 bases matching TRBD1. With V trimmed by 3 bases and J by 8 bases, 7 bases remained unmatched. The CDR3 has 15 amino acids. Germline CDR1 and CDR2: SGDLS and YYNGEE. The CDR3 region has the DNA TGTGCCAGCAGCGCACGACAGGGGGCTCGGGAAAAACTGTTTTTT. Its protein is CASSARQGAREKLFF.

The V call is TRBV3-1 (or the pseudogene TRBV3-2), the J call TRBJ1-6; D is unresolved. This CDR3 is 15 amino acids long. Trimming took off 3 bases at V and 8 bases at J, with 14 bases between the two ends. CDR1 LGHDT and CDR2 YNNKEL come from the germline V gene (reference sequence). CDR3 nucleotide sequence: TGTGCCAGCAGCCAGTGGGTAAACGGGGATTCACCCCTCCACTTT. Translated: CASSQWVNGDSPLHF.

This chain connects TRBV10-3 to TRBJ2-1; 9 bases line up with TRBD1. Per the germline V gene, CDR1 is ENHRY and CDR2 is SYGVKD. The CDR3 length is 15 residues. The V segment lost 6 bases and the J segment 6 bases; nucleotides outside the gene matches: 9. The CDR3 loop is CAISPIGTGSNEQFF. The CDR3, as DNA: TGTGCCATCAGCCCAATTGGGACAGGGAGCAATGAGCAGTTCTTC.

The chain recombines TRBV5-1 with TRBJ2-2, with 10 bases matching TRBD1. The CDR3 totals 16 residues. Germline CDR1 SGHRS, CDR2 YFSETQ. Unmatched junction bases numbered 9, after V lost 3 bases and J lost 7 bases. CDR3 protein: CASSSQTGGGNGELFF. The CDR3, as DNA: TGCGCCAGCAGCTCTCAGACAGGGGGCGGTAACGGGGAGCTGTTTTTT.

This clone has just one count. The chain has TRBV24-1 and TRBJ2-2, with 9 positions matching TRBD1. V lost 3 bases, J lost 6 bases, and 7 bases stayed unmatched. Germline CDR1 is KGHDR and CDR2 is SFDVKD. The CDR3 contains 16 residues. The CDR3 DNA follows: TGTGCCACCAGTGATAGGGGACAGGGAAGATCCGGGGAGCTGTTTTTT. This codes for CATSDRGQGRSGELFF.

The genes are TRBV28 and TRBJ2-3; maybe TRBD2 (5 bases). Germline V gives CDR1 MDHEN, CDR2 SYDVKM. The V end was cut by 1 base, the J end by 4 bases, with 12 bases between. The CDR3 totals 15 residues. CDR3 nucleotides: TGTGCCAGCAGTTTATCAGTGCCCGGGGCAGATACGCAGTATTTT. Residues: CASSLSVPGADTQYF.

V is TRBV5-6 and J is TRBJ2-5; TRBD1 is a possible D gene (5 bases). The germline V and J ends were trimmed by 4 bases and 4 bases, with 11 bases remaining between them. CDR1 and CDR2 (germline): SGHDT, YYEEEE. The CDR3 is 13 amino acids. The CDR3 DNA sequence: TGTGCCAGCAGCGGGGCAGGGCGAGAGACCCAGTACTTC. Protein: CASSGAGRETQYF.

The chain recombines TRBV13 with TRBJ2-3; TRBD2 matches at 7 bases. Per the germline V gene, CDR1 is PRHDT and CDR2 is FYEKMQ (reference sequence). V shed 5 bases and J 0 bases; nucleotides not matched to a gene: 11. The CDR3 loop spans 17 amino acids. DNA for the CDR3: TGTGCCAGCAGCCCCTCCCCTGCGGGGGAGAGCACAGATACGCAGTATTTT. Translated, it gives CASSPSPAGESTDTQYF.

This clone came up a few times. V and J are TRBV18 and TRBJ1-2; a weak D match, TRBD1 (5 bases). The V gene's germline CDR1 is KGHSH and CDR2 LQKENI. The length of the CDR3 is 16 residues. V lost 0 bases and J 4 bases, leaving 15 bases between the germline ends. CDR3 DNA sequence: TGTGCCAGCTCACCACCCGTGTTCGGGGGAGCCTATGGCTACACCTTC. Translated: CASSPPVFGGAYGYTF.

The genes are TRBV3-1 (or the pseudogene TRBV3-2) and TRBJ2-1; 7 nucleotides match TRBD2. The CDR3 has 16 residues. Germline V lookup: CDR1 LGHDT, CDR2 YNNKEL (reference sequence). Losses at the gene ends were 0 bases for V and 10 bases for J; bases not matched to a gene: 12. The DNA for the CDR3 is TGTGCCAGCAGCCAAGATCGGGGGGAGGCCCCTCCGGAGCAGTTCTTC. Translated: CASSQDRGEAPPEQFF.

The chain is built from TRBV4-1 and TRBJ2-7, with D unresolved. The CDR3 is 13 amino acids. V was cut by 0 bases and J by 4 bases, with 7 bases left in between. Germline V lookup: CDR1 MGHRA, CDR2 YSYEKL. CDR3: CASSQDRLYEQYF. In DNA, the CDR3 is TGCGCCAGCAGCCAAGATAGATTGTACGAGCAGTACTTC.

The chain links TRBV7-2 to TRBJ2-5; weak D call: TRBD2 (6 bases). The V gene's germline CDR1 is SGHTA and CDR2 FQGNSA. The length of the CDR3 is 13 residues. V was clipped by 4 bases and J by 5 bases, with 11 bases between them. This CDR3 reads CASSSRREETQYF. The CDR3, as DNA: TGTGCCAGCAGCTCAAGGAGGGAGGAGACCCAGTACTTC.

The chain recombines TRBV10-3 with TRBJ2-1; 9 nucleotides line up with TRBD2. The CDR3 spans 12 residues. J gave up 6 bases and V 10 bases, and 4 bases lay outside the gene matches. Germline V lookup: CDR1 ENHRY, CDR2 SYGVKD. The CDR3 nucleotides are TGTGCCACCCGACTAGCGGCCAATGAGCAGTTCTTC. Amino acids: CATRLAANEQFF.

With respect to this clone: Different DNA sequences within this sample yield the same CDR3. The chain uses TRBV11-2 and TRBJ1-1; perhaps TRBD1 as D (6 bases). The V gene's germline CDR1 is SGHAT and CDR2 FQNNGV. Trimming removed 6 bases at V and 0 bases at J, with 8 bases between. The CDR3 runs to 13 residues. The CDR3 is CASRQGVNTEAFF. DNA of the CDR3: TGTGCCAGCAGACAGGGAGTGAACACTGAAGCTTTCTTT.

The V gene is TRBV11-2, the J gene TRBJ2-3; 8 bases are a match to TRBD2. The germline V gene encodes CDR1 SGHAT and CDR2 FQNNGV. There are 17 residues in the CDR3. The J segment lost 5 bases and the V segment lost 3 bases, leaving 13 bases of the junction unmatched. CDR3: CASSFVGGGSGGDTQYF. In nucleotides, the CDR3 is TGTGCCAGCAGCTTCGTCGGGGGAGGGAGCGGGGGAGATACGCAGTATTTT.